A selection of T cell receptor beta chains follows, all from one sample in a study of a mutant IDH1 vaccine in newly diagnosed glioma. No antigen has been assigned to these receptors. Profiled with immunoSEQ multiplex PCR; TCRdb holds only in-frame clones, not every one. Of 60,000 or so clones listed, around four fifths are singletons. This material consisted of PBMCs, taken from a glioma patient whose treatment included an IDH1 peptide vaccine. The receptors here all came from a man aged 25 to 40 with glioma. CDR3s include the opening cysteine and the closing phenylalanine or tryptophan. A D gene is named only where the DNA matches it firmly. Clone size is shown for a subset of rows, as once, few, many or a class of expanded clone.

d_gene: .; j_gene: TRBJ1-2; v_gene: TRBV14; abundance: .; CDR3nt: TGTGCCAGCAGCCAAGGGTGGTCGGGACACAACTATGGCTACACCTTC; CDR3aa: CASSQGWSGHNYGYTF
d_gene: TRBD1; j_gene: TRBJ1-5; v_gene: TRBV29-1; abundance: .; CDR3nt: TGCAGCATACGACAGGGGGACAATCAGCCCCAGCATTTT; CDR3aa: CSIRQGDNQPQHF
d_gene: .; j_gene: TRBJ1-5; v_gene: TRBV28; abundance: .; CDR3nt: TGTGCCAGCAGTAACTTCCTTGGATTCAATCAGCCCCAGCATTTT; CDR3aa: CASSNFLGFNQPQHF
d_gene: .; j_gene: TRBJ1-1; v_gene: TRBV6-1; abundance: medium-sized; CDR3nt: TGTGCCAGCAGTGAAACGGAGAACACTGAAGCTTTCTTT; CDR3aa: CASSETENTEAFF
d_gene: .; j_gene: TRBJ2-5; v_gene: TRBV28; abundance: .; CDR3nt: TGTGCCAGCAGTTCGTATCCCGGGGGGACCCAGTACTTC; CDR3aa: CASSSYPGGTQYF
d_gene: .; j_gene: TRBJ1-3; v_gene: TRBV11-2; abundance: .; CDR3nt: TGTGCCAGCAGCCTACAGCACTCTGGAAACACCATATATTTT; CDR3aa: CASSLQHSGNTIYF
d_gene: TRBD2; j_gene: TRBJ2-1; v_gene: TRBV2; abundance: .; CDR3nt: TGTGCCAGCAGCGCAGCGGGGGGCTCCTACAATGAGCAGTTCTTC; CDR3aa: CASSAAGGSYNEQFF
d_gene: .; j_gene: TRBJ1-1; v_gene: TRBV2; abundance: .; CDR3nt: TGTGCCAGCAGTGACCGATGGGAGGGCACTGAAGCTTTCTTT; CDR3aa: CASSDRWEGTEAFF
d_gene: TRBD1; j_gene: TRBJ1-1; v_gene: TRBV5-1; abundance: once; CDR3nt: TGCGCCAGCAGCTTGGGCCAGGGGGTTGTCAAGACTGAAGCTTTCTTT; CDR3aa: CASSLGQGVVKTEAFF
d_gene: .; j_gene: TRBJ1-2; v_gene: TRBV4-1; abundance: few; CDR3nt: TGCGCCAGCAGCCAAGAGGTTAGCTATGGCTACACCTTC; CDR3aa: CASSQEVSYGYTF
d_gene: TRBD2; j_gene: TRBJ2-1; v_gene: TRBV6-5; abundance: once; CDR3nt: TGTGCCAGCAGGCGGGGGGTTAGGGGTGAGCAGTTCTTC; CDR3aa: CASRRGVRGEQFF
d_gene: TRBD1; j_gene: TRBJ1-1; v_gene: TRBV9; abundance: .; CDR3nt: TGTGCCAGCAGCGCAATGGGACAGGGGGAGGCTGAAGCTTTCTTT; CDR3aa: CASSAMGQGEAEAFF
d_gene: .; j_gene: TRBJ1-5; v_gene: TRBV7-8; abundance: few; CDR3nt: TGTGCCAGCAGCTTAGGGGCGGCGAGTGGCAATCAGCCCCAGCATTTT; CDR3aa: CASSLGAASGNQPQHF
d_gene: .; j_gene: TRBJ1-5; v_gene: TRBV4-1; abundance: .; CDR3nt: TGCGCCAGCAGCCAAGATTTCCCACAGCATAGCAATCAGCCCCAGCATTTT; CDR3aa: CASSQDFPQHSNQPQHF
d_gene: .; j_gene: TRBJ2-4; v_gene: TRBV6-5; abundance: .; CDR3nt: TGTGCCAGCAGTTATGGGCCCAAAAACATTCAGTACTTC; CDR3aa: CASSYGPKNIQYF
d_gene: .; j_gene: TRBJ2-2; v_gene: TRBV7-9; abundance: .; CDR3nt: TGTGCCAGCAGCTTAGCGGAGGGTGTGTTT; CDR3aa: CASSLAEGVF
d_gene: .; j_gene: TRBJ1-1; v_gene: TRBV11-3; abundance: .; CDR3nt: TGTGCCAGCAGCTCAAGAACTCTGACTGAAGCTTTCTTT; CDR3aa: CASSSRTLTEAFF
d_gene: .; j_gene: TRBJ2-1; v_gene: TRBV11-2; abundance: .; CDR3nt: TGTGCCAGCAGCTGGACCCAGGAGCAGTTCTTC; CDR3aa: CASSWTQEQFF
d_gene: TRBD1; j_gene: TRBJ1-2; v_gene: TRBV6-4; abundance: once; CDR3nt: TGTGCCAGCAGCCGGAGACAGGGAGGAGGCTACACCTTC; CDR3aa: CASSRRQGGGYTF
d_gene: .; j_gene: TRBJ1-5; v_gene: TRBV28; abundance: .; CDR3nt: TGTGCCAGCAGTTTATTATACCAGCCCCAGCATTTT; CDR3aa: CASSLLYQPQHF
d_gene: .; j_gene: TRBJ1-6; v_gene: TRBV7-6; abundance: .; CDR3nt: TGTGCCAGCAGCTTATCGGGTCCGAATTCACCCCTCCACTTT; CDR3aa: CASSLSGPNSPLHF
d_gene: .; j_gene: TRBJ1-5; v_gene: TRBV5-6; abundance: few; CDR3nt: TGTGCCAGCAGCTTGGGAGGGTCTCTTAGCAATCAGCCCCAGCATTTT; CDR3aa: CASSLGGSLSNQPQHF
d_gene: .; j_gene: TRBJ1-6; v_gene: TRBV9; abundance: .; CDR3nt: TGTGCCAGCAGCGTAGGGTGGAGTTTGGCTAATTCACCCCTCCACTTT; CDR3aa: CASSVGWSLANSPLHF
d_gene: .; j_gene: TRBJ1-2; v_gene: TRBV6-5; abundance: .; CDR3nt: TGTGCCAGCAGTCCCGGACGGGGTCATGGCTACACCTTC; CDR3aa: CASSPGRGHGYTF
d_gene: .; j_gene: TRBJ2-1; v_gene: TRBV4-1; abundance: .; CDR3nt: TGCGCCAGCAGCCAAGAGGAATGGATCAATGAGCAGTTCTTC; CDR3aa: CASSQEEWINEQFF
d_gene: TRBD2; j_gene: TRBJ2-3; v_gene: TRBV29-1; abundance: .; CDR3nt: TGCAGCGTTGAAGGGGGACTAATTTCCACAGATACGCAGTATTTT; CDR3aa: CSVEGGLISTDTQYF
d_gene: TRBD2; j_gene: TRBJ2-1; v_gene: TRBV6-5; abundance: once; CDR3nt: TGTGCCAGCAGATTGGGACTAGCGTTCAATGAGCAGTTCTTC; CDR3aa: CASRLGLAFNEQFF
d_gene: .; j_gene: TRBJ2-7; v_gene: TRBV10-3; abundance: .; CDR3nt: TGTGCCATCAGCAGGACGGGCCCCTACGAGCAGTACTTC; CDR3aa: CAISRTGPYEQYF
d_gene: TRBD1; j_gene: TRBJ2-7; v_gene: TRBV7-9; abundance: .; CDR3nt: TGTGCCAGCAGCTTAGCAGGGGGCAAGGCGCACGAGCAGTACTTC; CDR3aa: CASSLAGGKAHEQYF
d_gene: TRBD1; j_gene: TRBJ1-5; v_gene: TRBV28; abundance: once; CDR3nt: TGTGCCAGCAGATGGACAGGGGCGCGCAATCAGCCCCAGCATTTT; CDR3aa: CASRWTGARNQPQHF